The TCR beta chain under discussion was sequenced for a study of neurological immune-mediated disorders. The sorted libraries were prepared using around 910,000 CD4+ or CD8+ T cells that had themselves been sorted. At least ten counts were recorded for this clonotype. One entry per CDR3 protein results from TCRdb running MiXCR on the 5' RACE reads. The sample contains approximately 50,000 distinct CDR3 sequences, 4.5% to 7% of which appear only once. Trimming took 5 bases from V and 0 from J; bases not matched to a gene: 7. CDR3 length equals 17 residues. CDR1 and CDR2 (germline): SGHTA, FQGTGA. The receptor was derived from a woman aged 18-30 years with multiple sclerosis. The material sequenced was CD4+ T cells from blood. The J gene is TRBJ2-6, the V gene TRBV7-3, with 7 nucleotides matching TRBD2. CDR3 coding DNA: TGTGCCAGCAGCCCCCTAGCGGATGGCTCTGGGGCCAACGTCCTGACTTTC. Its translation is CASSPLADGSGANVLTF.